This TCR beta chain derives from a study of T cell responses to AZD1222 COVID-19 vaccine. Study outcomes and limitations: A mostly white British donor set with more females was recruited, and clonal diversity was possibly underestimated. Per reports, nearly half of all spike-specific TCRs target regions that are unmutated in variants.

Remarks on this clone: Its target is not known.

Only in-frame clones appear in the TCRdb table, and some are missing; sequencing was by immunoSEQ multiplex PCR. The repertoire holds roughly 93,000 clones, around 86% seen once, with around 5.9% in the top ten. CDR1 and CDR2 (germline): LGHNA, YSLEER. CDR3 length equals 15 residues. The V gene lost 4 bases and the J gene lost 1 base, with 10 bases spanning the gap. Sequences were derived from peripheral blood, sampled on day 0 of AZD1222 vaccination. This sequence was found in an adult in good health. This chain uses TRBV4-3 with TRBJ2-2; D might be TRBD1 (5 bases). DNA for the CDR3: TGCGCCAGCAGCCTTGGGGCAGGGAACACCGGGGAGCTGTTTTTT. Its protein is CASSLGAGNTGELFF.